The 16 T cell receptor beta chains listed next were all sequenced from one sample in a study of cytomegalovirus exposure and HLA in healthy donors. The PCR employed 60 Vbeta primers together with 13 Jbeta primers. TCRdb's table, derived via immunoSEQ multiplex PCR, lists solely in-frame clones and lacks some. The repertoire has tens of thousands of clones, approximately 82% of them found once; the top ten carry roughly 2%. Specimen: PBMCs. These receptors were obtained from a man aged 40-50 years in good health and CMV-seronegative.

This clone was observed a few times. This sequence joins TRBV29-1 and TRBJ2-7; TRBD1 might be the D (6 bases). From germline, CDR1 is SQVTM and CDR2 ANQGSEA. V lost 7 bases and J 5 bases, leaving 15 bases between the germline ends. The CDR3 consists of 12 residues. Written as DNA, the CDR3 is TGCAGCGCCATACAGGGAGTTGACGAGCAGTACTTC. Translation: CSAIQGVDEQYF.

The J gene is TRBJ2-7, the V gene TRBV9; 11 positions match TRBD2. The V gene's germline CDR1 is SGDLS and CDR2 YYNGEE. The V gene end was trimmed by 1 base and the J gene end by 3 bases; junction bases not matched to a gene: 3. This CDR3 contains 15 residues. In DNA, the CDR3 is TGTGCCAGCAGCGTAACTAGCGGGAGAAGCTACGAGCAGTACTTC. Its translation is CASSVTSGRSYEQYF.

The count of this clone is one. The chain links TRBV6-5 to TRBJ2-3, with 7 bases lining up with TRBD1. Unmatched junction bases numbered 11, after V lost 7 bases and J lost 4 bases. The CDR3 covers 15 residues. Germline lookup yields CDR1 MNHEY and CDR2 SVGAGI. This CDR3 reads CASNPGTVEADTQYF. The CDR3 DNA sequence: TGTGCCAGCAATCCCGGGACAGTGGAGGCAGATACGCAGTATTTT.

This chain connects TRBV2 to TRBJ1-5; 7 nucleotides match TRBD1. This CDR3 is built from 15 residues. With V trimmed by 6 bases and J by 7 bases, 12 bases remained unmatched. CDR1 is SNHLY, CDR2 FYNNEI, per germline. The CDR3 DNA is TGTGCCAGCAGCGCGTTGACAGGGACTGGGCAGCCCCAGCATTTT. It is translated as CASSALTGTGQPQHF. Full variable domain (rest looked up from reference TRBV2 and TRBJ1-5): EPEVTQTPSHQVTQMGQEVILRCVPISNHLYFYWYRQILGQKVEFLVSFYNNEISEKSEIFDDQFSVERPDGSNFTLKIRSTKLEDSAMYFCASSALTGTGQPQHFGDGTRLSIL.

The chain uses TRBV5-8 and TRBJ1-2, with D perhaps TRBD1 (5 bases). Trimming cost V 4 bases and J 5 bases, with 18 bases left between them. The germline CDR1 and CDR2 sequences are SGHTS and YDEGEE. This CDR3 contains 15 residues. CDR3 sequence reads: CASSPGHREEYGYTF. The DNA of the CDR3 is TGTGCCAGCAGCCCAGGACATAGGGAGGAGTATGGCTACACCTTC.

The chain uses TRBV30 and TRBJ2-1, with a tentative D call TRBD2 (5 bases). The CDR3 extends over 12 amino acids. The germline V and J ends were trimmed by 4 bases and 7 bases, with 11 bases remaining between them. CDR1 is GTSNPN, CDR2 SVGIG, per germline (reference sequence). CDR3 nucleotides: TGTGCCTGGATTAGAGGACTGAATGAGCAGTTCTTC. Its protein product is CAWIRGLNEQFF.

This chain joins TRBV9 and TRBJ2-1; weak D call: TRBD1 (6 bases). The CDR3 is 15 amino acids. V lost 0 bases to trimming and J lost 4 bases, with 11 bases between them. Germline values: CDR1 SGDLS, CDR2 YYNGEE. CDR3 loop: CASSVVDREYNEQFF. The CDR3 bases are TGTGCCAGCAGCGTAGTGGACAGAGAATACAATGAGCAGTTCTTC.

The chain uses TRBV30 and TRBJ1-5; D may be TRBD1 (5 bases). This CDR3 is built from 13 residues. Trimming pared 4 bases from V and 7 bases from J, leaving 14 bases between. Germline V gene data show CDR1 as GTSNPN and CDR2 as SVGIG (reference sequence). CDR3 sequence: CAWNGQGGQPQHF. As DNA, the CDR3 is TGTGCCTGGAATGGTCAGGGCGGCCAGCCCCAGCATTTT.

This chain uses TRBV6-5 with TRBJ2-1; 9 positions agree with TRBD2. The CDR3 loop spans 15 amino acids. Unmatched junction bases numbered 4, after V lost 5 bases and J lost 2 bases. Germline V gives CDR1 MNHEY, CDR2 SVGAGI. The chain's CDR3 is CASSTLAGAYNEQFF. The DNA for the CDR3 is TGTGCCAGCAGTACCTTAGCGGGGGCCTACAATGAGCAGTTCTTC.

The chain links TRBV5-1 to TRBJ1-3, with TRBD1 as a possible D gene (5 bases). This CDR3 comprises 17 residues. Per the germline V gene, CDR1 is SGHRS and CDR2 is YFSETQ. Trimming removed 0 bases from V and 0 bases from J, with 13 bases in between. In DNA, the CDR3 is TGCGCCAGCAGCTTGGAGACAGTACTTACCTCTGGAAACACCATATATTTT. It encodes CASSLETVLTSGNTIYF.

The V and J genes are TRBV19 and TRBJ2-3; 9 nucleotides align to TRBD2. V shed 5 bases and J 2 bases; nucleotides not matched to a gene: 8. The germline CDR1 and CDR2 sequences are LNHDA and SQIVND (reference sequence). The length of the CDR3 is 16 residues. The CDR3 here is CASSVDAGGLTDTQYF. The CDR3 nucleotides read TGTGCCAGTAGTGTCGACGCGGGGGGGCTCACAGATACGCAGTATTTT.

This clone appeared a few times. J is TRBJ2-1 and V is TRBV6-4, with a weak D call TRBD2 (6 bases). Trimming pared 4 bases from V and 7 bases from J, leaving 17 bases between. The CDR3 is 15 residues long. From germline, CDR1 is MRHNA and CDR2 SNTAGT. CDR3 loop: CASSVRAEGLNEQFF. The CDR3 DNA reads TGTGCCAGCAGTGTCAGAGCGGAGGGCCTGAATGAGCAGTTCTTC.

This clone was counted a single time. The V gene is TRBV9, the J gene TRBJ2-2; 9 bases agree with TRBD2. The V gene's germline CDR1 is SGDLS and CDR2 YYNGEE. V lost 2 bases to trimming and J lost 7 bases; unmatched junction nucleotides: 9. The CDR3 has 16 residues. CDR3 in DNA: TGTGCCAGCAGCGTTGGGGCGAGCGGGGGGTACGGGGAGCTGTTTTTT. Translation gives CASSVGASGGYGELFF.

The rearrangement uses TRBV27 and TRBJ1-2; 9 positions agree with TRBD1. CDR1 is MNHEY and CDR2 is SMNVEV in the germline V gene (reference sequence). This CDR3 is built from 13 residues. V lost 5 bases to trimming and J lost 8 bases; unmatched junction nucleotides: 6. This CDR3 reads CASSPQGAGGYTF. The CDR3 DNA reads as TGTGCCAGCAGTCCACAGGGGGCGGGAGGCTACACCTTC.

The chain recombines TRBV4-2 with TRBJ1-1; the D gene is possibly TRBD1 (6 bases). Trimming shortened V by 1 base and J by 1 base, and 10 bases separated the two germline ends. Germline V lookup: CDR1 LGHNA, CDR2 YNFKEQ. The CDR3 is made up of 15 amino acids. This CDR3 reads CASSQAAGANTEAFF. The CDR3 DNA is TGTGCCAGCAGCCAAGCTGCGGGGGCGAACACTGAAGCTTTCTTT.

This clone showed up just once. The CDR3 sequence is CATRADSGNQPQHF. CDR3 nucleotide sequence: TGTGCCACCAGAGCGGACTCTGGCAATCAGCCCCAGCATTTT. This rearrangement joins TRBV15 to TRBJ1-5; D gene uncertain. The CDR3 runs to 14 residues. Germline CDR1 LNHNV, CDR2 YYDKDF (reference sequence). V was trimmed by 6 bases and J by 2 bases, leaving 11 bases between them.